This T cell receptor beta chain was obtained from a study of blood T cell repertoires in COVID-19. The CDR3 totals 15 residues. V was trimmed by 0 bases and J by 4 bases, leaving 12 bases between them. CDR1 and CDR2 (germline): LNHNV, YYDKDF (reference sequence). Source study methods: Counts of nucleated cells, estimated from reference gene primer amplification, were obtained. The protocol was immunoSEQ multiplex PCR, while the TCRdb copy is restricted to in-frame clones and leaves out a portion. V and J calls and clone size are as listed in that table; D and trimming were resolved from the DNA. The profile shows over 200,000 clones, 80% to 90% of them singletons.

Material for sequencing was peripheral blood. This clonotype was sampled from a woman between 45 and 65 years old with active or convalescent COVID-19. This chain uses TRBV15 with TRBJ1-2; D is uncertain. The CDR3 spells CATSREAGVAYGYTF. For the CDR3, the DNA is TGTGCCACCAGCAGAGAGGCCGGGGTGGCCTATGGCTACACCTTC.